These 5 T cell receptor beta chains were all obtained from the same sample, sequenced in a study of T-cell memory formation after mild COVID-19. TCRdb re-derived calls from the 5' RACE reads in MiXCR, one entry per CDR3 protein. The table includes about half a million distinct CDR3 sequences, 15% to 20% detected once. Sequencing was done on a sample of PBMCs or a T cell subset sorted from them (not recorded which). These receptors all stem from an adult woman who had mild COVID-19 (a few samples of this study predate the infection). Cell type and time point are not known.

This clonotype has more than one count but fewer than ten. The rearrangement uses TRBV29-1 and TRBJ2-1; TRBD2 agrees at 13 bases. After removal of 7 bases from V and 7 bases from J, the junction contained 19 bases not matched to a gene. This CDR3 comprises 18 residues. Germline assignment: CDR1 SQVTM and CDR2 ANQGSEA. This CDR3 is CSALGRLAGGRGTNEQFF. The CDR3 DNA reads as TGCAGCGCATTGGGACGACTAGCGGGGGGTAGGGGTACAAATGAGCAGTTCTTC.

This clonotype was seen only a few times. This sequence joins TRBV27 and TRBJ1-2; 8 positions agree with TRBD1. Germline CDR1 and CDR2: MNHEY and SMNVEV (reference sequence). Trimming at V came to 6 bases and at J to 4 bases, leaving 4 bases not matched to a gene. The CDR3 runs 13 residues. In DNA form, the CDR3 reads TGTGCCAGCAGGTACAGGGGGTCCTATGGCTACACCTTC. The encoded protein is CASRYRGSYGYTF.

The chain couples TRBV27 to TRBJ1-1; TRBD1 matches 7 bases. CDR1 MNHEY and CDR2 SMNVEV come from the germline V gene (reference sequence). The CDR3 runs 15 residues. Trimming at V came to 5 bases and at J to 5 bases, leaving 11 bases not matched to a gene. CDR3 loop: CASSPHYRGWTEAFF. The CDR3, as DNA: TGTGCCAGCAGTCCACACTACAGGGGTTGGACTGAAGCTTTCTTT.

The chain carries TRBV4-1 and TRBJ2-7; perhaps TRBD2 as D (5 bases). With 1 base removed from V and 2 bases from J, the gap between germline ends came to 12 bases. There are 15 residues in the CDR3. Germline V CDR1 and CDR2: MGHRA, YSYEKL. CDR3 in DNA: TGCGCCAGCAGCCAAGTGGCCGGGGTAACCTACGAGCAGTACTTC. It yields the protein CASSQVAGVTYEQYF.

This clonotype has just a few counts. The V gene is TRBV15, the J gene TRBJ1-5, with D possibly matching TRBD1 (5 bases). The CDR3 is 14 residues long. Germline V gene data show CDR1 as LNHNV and CDR2 as YYDKDF (reference sequence). V gave up 1 base and J gave up 7 bases, with 11 bases separating them. The CDR3 loop is CATSRVGWGQPQHF. The DNA for the CDR3 is TGTGCCACCAGCAGAGTTGGGTGGGGGCAGCCCCAGCATTTT.